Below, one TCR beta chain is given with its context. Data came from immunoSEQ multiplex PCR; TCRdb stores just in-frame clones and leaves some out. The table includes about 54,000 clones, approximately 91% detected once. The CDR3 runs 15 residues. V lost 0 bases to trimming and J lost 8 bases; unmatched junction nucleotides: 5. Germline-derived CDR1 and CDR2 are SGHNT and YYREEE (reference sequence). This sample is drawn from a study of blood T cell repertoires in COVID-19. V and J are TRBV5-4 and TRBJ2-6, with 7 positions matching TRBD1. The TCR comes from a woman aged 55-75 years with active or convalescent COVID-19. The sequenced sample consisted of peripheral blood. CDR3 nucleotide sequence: TGTGCCAGCAGCTTGGAACAGGGGATTTCCAACGTCCTGACTTTC. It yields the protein CASSLEQGISNVLTF. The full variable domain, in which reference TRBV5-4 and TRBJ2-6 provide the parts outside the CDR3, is ETGVTQSPTHLIKTRGQQVTLRCSSQSGHNTVSWYQQALGQGPQFIFQYYREEENGRGNFPPRFSGLQFPNYSSELNVNALELDDSALYLCASSLEQGISNVLTFGAGSRLTVL.